This T cell receptor (beta chain) came from a study of radiotherapy plus CTLA-4 blockade in lung cancer (dated by TCRdb to the late 2010s). Study-wide context: Objective responses occurred in approximately 19% of enrolled patients, and 25% to 40% achieved disease control.

The study at large found these results: After treatment with radiotherapy and ipilimumab, TCR clones that originated in tumors expanded in peripheral blood. The strongest predictors of response were reported to be early dynamic shifts in blood T cell clones along with a rise in serum interferon-beta following radiation.

The CDR3 covers 15 residues, taking in both the cysteine and the phenylalanine. Only the CDR3 DNA stays, 45 bases, in frame from base 1. CDR1 MGHRA and CDR2 YSYEKL are derived from the germline V gene. Relative to germline, V is 1 base shorter and J is 3 bases shorter, with 12 bases between their ends. Libraries were built with the immunoSEQ multiplex PCR assay. TCRdb carries this immuneACCESS record with in-frame sequences only. Its versions omit some clonotypes, under half of them owing to an unresolved V gene in the studies checked, with the rest unexplained. The sample table records over 100,000 clones; roughly 86% of these occur just once. The ten largest clones take up roughly 3.3% of the sample. Focal radiation therapy combined with CTLA-4 blockade (ipilimumab) was tested in patients with chemo-refractory metastatic non-small-cell lung cancer. This clone was picked up one time. What this receptor recognizes is not known. Base qualities are missing; no much larger clone stands one base away.

This TCR came from a human donor with non-small cell lung cancer that progressed on radiotherapy plus ipilimumab. Some clones in this sample may be carry-over from other donors' samples. The chain employs TRBV4-1 and TRBJ1-2; the D gene cannot be resolved reliably. The specimen was peripheral blood, collected from a patient treated with radiotherapy plus ipilimumab. The CDR3 has the sequence CASSQGVAKDYGYTF. The bases read TGCGCCAGCAGCCAAGGGGTAGCCAAGGACTATGGCTACACCTTC.